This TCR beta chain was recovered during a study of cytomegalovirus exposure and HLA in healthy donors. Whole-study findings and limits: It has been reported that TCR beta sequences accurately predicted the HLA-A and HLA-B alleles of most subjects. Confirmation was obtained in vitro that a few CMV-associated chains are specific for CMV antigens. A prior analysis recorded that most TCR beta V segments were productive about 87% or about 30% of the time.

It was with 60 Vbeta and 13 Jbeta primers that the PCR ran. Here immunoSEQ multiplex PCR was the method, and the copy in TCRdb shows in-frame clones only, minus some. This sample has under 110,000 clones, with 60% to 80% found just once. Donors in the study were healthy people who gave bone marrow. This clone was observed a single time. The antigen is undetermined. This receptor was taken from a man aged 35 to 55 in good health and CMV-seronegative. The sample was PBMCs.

CDR3 nucleotide sequence: TGCGCCAGCAGTCATACTCAGGGTGCTGAAGCTTTCTTT. Its translation is CASSHTQGAEAFF. The genes are TRBV5-1 and TRBJ1-1; the D gene is possibly TRBD1 (5 bases). V lost 5 bases and J lost 6, with 14 bases in between. The CDR3 runs 13 residues. Germline V lookup: CDR1 SGHRS, CDR2 YFSETQ.